The present TCR beta chain was sequenced within a study of T cell responses to AZD1222 COVID-19 vaccine. Repertoires were generated with immunoSEQ multiplex PCR, while TCRdb's copy carries only in-frame clones and drops some. This sample has about 85,000 clones, with roughly 85% found just once. Study-level points and caveats: Repertoires in all cases were sampled only once the peak T cell response had passed. Spike as a whole was targeted by vaccine-associated CD4 TCRs, dominant at 160-218 and 743-854.

The CDR3 has 13 amino acids. The germline V gene encodes CDR1 SEHNR and CDR2 FQNEAQ (reference sequence). V was clipped by 2 bases and J by 6 bases, with 8 bases between them. On this clone itself: What it binds is not known.

This chain joins TRBV7-9 and TRBJ2-1; a weak D match, TRBD2 (5 bases). This sample comprised peripheral blood, obtained 28 days after the second AZD1222 dose. This TCR was recovered from an adult who received the AZD1222 COVID-19 vaccine. CDR3 nucleotide sequence: TGTGCCAGCAGCTTATCAGGAGGCAATGAGCAGTTCTTC. It specifies CASSLSGGNEQFF.